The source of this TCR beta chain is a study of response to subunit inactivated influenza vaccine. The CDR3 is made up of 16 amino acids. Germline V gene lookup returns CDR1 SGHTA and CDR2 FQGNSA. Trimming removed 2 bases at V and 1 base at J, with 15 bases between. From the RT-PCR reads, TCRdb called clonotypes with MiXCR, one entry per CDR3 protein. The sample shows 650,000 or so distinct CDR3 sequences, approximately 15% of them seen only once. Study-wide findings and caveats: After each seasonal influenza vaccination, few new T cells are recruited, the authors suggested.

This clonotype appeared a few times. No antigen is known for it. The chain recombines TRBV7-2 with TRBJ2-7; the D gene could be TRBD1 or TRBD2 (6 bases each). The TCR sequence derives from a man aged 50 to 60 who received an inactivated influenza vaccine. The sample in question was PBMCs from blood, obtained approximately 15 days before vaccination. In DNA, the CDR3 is TGTGCCAGCAGCTTATCCGGGGGCGCTCAGTCCTACGAGCAGTACTTC. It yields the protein CASSLSGGAQSYEQYF.